This T cell receptor beta chain was recorded in a study of blood T cell repertoires in COVID-19. About the study: Specimens from acute and convalescent COVID-19 originated in the United States, Italy and Spain. PBMCs, B-cell-depleted T cells, or T cells provided the cDNA or gDNA that made up the material.

This clone was counted between two and nine times. In the original processing: Reference gene primer amplification yielded estimated nucleated cell counts. Generated by immunoSEQ multiplex PCR, the TCRdb table keeps only in-frame clones and is missing some. V, J and clone size are taken as reported in that table, and D and trimming were inferred from the DNA itself. The table includes around 310,000 clones, around 90% detected once. The CDR3 spans 16 residues. Germline trimming cut 5 bases from V and 4 bases from J; bases unmatched to any gene: 9. Germline CDR1 LNHDA, CDR2 SQIVND (reference sequence). Enrolment of Seattle patients took place during active infection, and they were followed longitudinally.

The V and J genes are TRBV19 and TRBJ2-1; 9 bases map to TRBD1. Sample: peripheral blood. The origin of this receptor is a woman in her 40s with COVID-19, enrolled during active disease. The CDR3 here is CASSVHLGQGYNEQFF. The CDR3 DNA follows: TGTGCCAGTAGTGTCCACCTGGGACAGGGATACAATGAGCAGTTCTTC.